What follows are 19 T cell receptor beta chains derived from one specimen sequenced in a study of PD-1 blockade in mismatch repair-deficient tumors. The table came from immunoSEQ multiplex PCR; TCRdb's copy has only in-frame clones and leaves some out. The data hold 75,000 to 85,000 clones, with 81% observed a single time. Source: peripheral blood, taken 12 weeks after starting pembrolizumab. The receptors shown here come from an adult with mismatch repair-deficient cancer.

The CDR3 sequence is CASSIQRRKNTEAFF. The CDR3 DNA reads TGTGCCAGCAGCATACAAAGACGGAAAAACACTGAAGCTTTCTTT. The genes are TRBV5-4 and TRBJ1-1; D unresolved. This CDR3 has 15 residues. Germline CDR1 is SGHNT and CDR2 is YYREEE (reference sequence). Trimming removed 4 bases from V and 2 bases from J, with 15 bases in between.

The CDR3 DNA reads as TGTGCCAGCAGTTACTCTATAATTGCGGAGCAGTTCTTC. Amino acids: CASSYSIIAEQFF. The chain carries TRBV6-5 and TRBJ2-1; no definite D call. The CDR3 covers 13 residues. Per the germline V gene, CDR1 is MNHEY and CDR2 is SVGAGI. The V end lost 0 bases, the J end lost 10 bases, and 10 bases lay between the germline ends.

On this clone itself: Other DNA sequences within the sample encode an identical CDR3. The gene calls are TRBV27 and TRBJ2-3, with 8 positions matching TRBD2. The trim removed 3 bases at V and 5 bases at J, leaving 10 bases unmatched. CDR1 is MNHEY, CDR2 SMNVEV, per germline (reference sequence). The length of the CDR3 is 16 residues. The CDR3 region is CASSLFPAGEGDTQYF. The CDR3 nucleotides are TGTGCCAGCAGTTTGTTTCCAGCGGGAGAAGGAGATACGCAGTATTTT.

The chain links TRBV9 to TRBJ1-2, with a weak D call TRBD1 (5 bases). V shed 4 bases and J shed 2 bases, with 24 bases lying between them. This CDR3 is 18 amino acids long. CDR1 SGDLS and CDR2 YYNGEE come from the germline V gene. The CDR3 is CASSPSPGTEYLNYGYTF. The CDR3 nucleotides are TGTGCCAGCAGCCCCTCCCCCGGGACGGAATACTTGAACTATGGCTACACCTTC.

V and J are TRBV19 and TRBJ2-1, with D perhaps TRBD2 (5 bases). Germline loops: CDR1 LNHDA, CDR2 SQIVND (reference sequence). This CDR3 has 14 amino acids. The ends were cut back, 3 bases at V and 0 bases at J, with 6 bases in the middle. For the CDR3, the DNA is TGTGCCAGTAGTATCCGGGGCTCCTACAATGAGCAGTTCTTC. Translating gives CASSIRGSYNEQFF.

The chain recombines TRBV7-8 with TRBJ2-2, with TRBD2 matching 8 bases. The V gene end was trimmed by 1 base and the J gene end by 5 bases; junction bases not matched to a gene: 6. The CDR3 totals 16 residues. Germline V lookup: CDR1 SGHVS, CDR2 FQNEAQ. Written as DNA, the CDR3 is TGTGCCAGCAGCTTAGGAGCGGGAGCGGGTACCGGGGAGCTGTTTTTT. Translating gives CASSLGAGAGTGELFF.

V is TRBV7-9 and J is TRBJ2-1; perhaps TRBD2 as D (5 bases). The V end lost 0 bases, the J end lost 10 bases, and 10 bases lay between the germline ends. The germline CDR1 and CDR2 sequences are SEHNR and FQNEAQ (reference sequence). This CDR3 region has 13 residues. CDR3 sequence: CASSLAPGKEQFF. In DNA form, the CDR3 reads TGTGCCAGCAGCTTAGCCCCCGGGAAGGAGCAGTTCTTC. Full variable domain (missing parts from reference TRBV7-9 and TRBJ2-1): DTGVSQNPRHKITKRGQNVTFRCDPISEHNRLYWYRQTLGQGPEFLTYFQNEAQLEKSRLLSDRFSAERPKGSFSTLEIQRTEQGDSAMYLCASSLAPGKEQFFGPGTRLTVL.

This chain links TRBV7-2 with TRBJ2-1; D unclear. Germline V CDR1 and CDR2: SGHTA, FQGNSA. CDR3 length: 14 amino acids. V was pared by 2 bases and J by 8 bases, with 13 bases between. CDR3 sequence (DNA): TGTGCCAGCAGCTTATCAGTAGCCGGAGATGAGCAGTTCTTC. It is translated as CASSLSVAGDEQFF. Full variable domain (outside the CDR3, taken from reference TRBV7-2 and TRBJ2-1): GAGVSQSPSNKVTEKGKDVELRCDPISGHTALYWYRQSLGQGLEFLIYFQGNSAPDKSGLPSDRFSAERTGGSVSTLTIQRTQQEDSAVYLCASSLSVAGDEQFFGPGTRLTVL.

The chain combines TRBV19 with TRBJ1-5; 8 positions agree with TRBD1. The CDR3 is 14 residues long. Per the germline V gene, CDR1 is LNHDA and CDR2 is SQIVND (reference sequence). The trim removed 4 bases at V and 5 bases at J, leaving 4 bases unmatched. CDR3 protein: CASSTGGSDQPQHF. The CDR3 coding sequence is TGTGCCAGTAGTACAGGGGGCTCAGATCAGCCCCAGCATTTT.

V is TRBV7-2 and J is TRBJ1-2; 7 nucleotides line up with TRBD1. The germline V gene has CDR1 SGHTA and CDR2 FQGNSA. With 5 bases clipped from V and 3 bases from J, the junction kept 15 bases outside the gene matches. This CDR3 contains 17 residues. In nucleotides, the CDR3 is TGTGCCAGCAGCGATCCGGGACAGTTGTTAACTGACTATGGCTACACCTTC. It yields the protein CASSDPGQLLTDYGYTF.

The V call is TRBV19, the J call TRBJ1-2; D not resolved. The germline CDR1 and CDR2 sequences are LNHDA and SQIVND (reference sequence). Deletions cut 6 bases from V and 5 bases from J, with 4 bases between. The CDR3 is 10 amino acids. The CDR3 region has the DNA TGTGCCAGTAGCGGGTATGGCTACACCTTC. It specifies CASSGYGYTF.

The V and J genes are TRBV6-5 and TRBJ2-5; 7 bases fit TRBD1. CDR3 length: 13 amino acids. V was pared by 6 bases and J by 5 bases, with 6 bases of the junction left unmatched. CDR1 MNHEY and CDR2 SVGAGI come from the germline V gene. This CDR3 is CASSDDRAETQYF. The CDR3 nucleotides are TGTGCCAGCAGCGACGACAGGGCGGAGACCCAGTACTTC.

The chain uses TRBV2 and TRBJ2-7; TRBD1 aligns across 7 bases. This CDR3 is built from 15 residues. From germline, CDR1 is SNHLY and CDR2 FYNNEI. The V and J ends lost 4 bases and 1 base, in that order; junction bases with no gene match: 7. The CDR3 reads CASSVFPGGSYEQYF. The CDR3 DNA is TGTGCCAGCAGTGTATTCCCAGGGGGTTCCTACGAGCAGTACTTC.

The chain carries TRBV5-1 and TRBJ2-5; no clear D. V was shortened by 4 bases and J by 5 bases, with 12 bases between the two germline ends. Germline V gene data show CDR1 as SGHRS and CDR2 as YFSETQ. The CDR3 runs to 13 residues. This chain's CDR3 is CASSPRSRETQYF. The CDR3 DNA sequence: TGCGCCAGCAGCCCACGGTCTAGGGAGACCCAGTACTTC.

V gene TRBV5-1 combines with J gene TRBJ2-7, with TRBD2 matching 7 bases. Trimming at V came to 3 bases and at J to 5 bases, leaving 11 bases not matched to a gene. This CDR3 spans 15 amino acids. CDR1 and CDR2 from the germline V gene are SGHRS and YFSETQ. As DNA, the CDR3 is TGCGCCAGCAGCTCAGGCAGCGGGATCAGCGACGAGCAGTACTTC. This sequence encodes CASSSGSGISDEQYF.

This clone was seen a few times. The J gene is TRBJ1-1, the V gene TRBV19; D not certain. Per germline, CDR1 LNHDA and CDR2 SQIVND (reference sequence). This CDR3 comprises 10 residues. The V gene lost 4 bases and the J gene lost 6 bases, with 3 bases spanning the gap. The CDR3 bases are TGTGCCAGTAGTACACCTGAAGCTTTCTTT. Encoded protein: CASSTPEAFF.

The chain combines TRBV11-2 with TRBJ2-3; D unclear. V dropped 0 bases and J dropped 3 bases, with 19 bases sitting between them. The CDR3 extends over 18 amino acids. Germline V gene sequence: CDR1 SGHAT, CDR2 FQNNGV. CDR3 sequence (DNA): TGTGCCAGCAGCTTAGATTTAATTGAGTTACAGAATACAGATACGCAGTATTTT. This translates into CASSLDLIELQNTDTQYF.

The CDR3 DNA reads TGTGCCAGCGAGAATGTACGGACAGATACGCAGTATTTT. Protein: CASENVRTDTQYF. V is TRBV6-5 and J is TRBJ2-3, with D uncertain. Germline CDR1 is MNHEY and CDR2 is SVGAGI. V was trimmed by 8 bases and J by 3 bases, leaving 12 bases between them. The CDR3 has 13 amino acids.

This rearrangement joins TRBV5-1 to TRBJ1-1, with 8 bases lining up with TRBD1. V lost 0 bases to trimming and J lost 3 bases; unmatched junction nucleotides: 1. The germline V gene encodes CDR1 SGHRS and CDR2 YFSETQ. This CDR3 region has 14 residues. In nucleotides, the CDR3 is TGCGCCAGCAGCTTGGGACAGGGGTACACTGAAGCTTTCTTT. Translated, it gives CASSLGQGYTEAFF.